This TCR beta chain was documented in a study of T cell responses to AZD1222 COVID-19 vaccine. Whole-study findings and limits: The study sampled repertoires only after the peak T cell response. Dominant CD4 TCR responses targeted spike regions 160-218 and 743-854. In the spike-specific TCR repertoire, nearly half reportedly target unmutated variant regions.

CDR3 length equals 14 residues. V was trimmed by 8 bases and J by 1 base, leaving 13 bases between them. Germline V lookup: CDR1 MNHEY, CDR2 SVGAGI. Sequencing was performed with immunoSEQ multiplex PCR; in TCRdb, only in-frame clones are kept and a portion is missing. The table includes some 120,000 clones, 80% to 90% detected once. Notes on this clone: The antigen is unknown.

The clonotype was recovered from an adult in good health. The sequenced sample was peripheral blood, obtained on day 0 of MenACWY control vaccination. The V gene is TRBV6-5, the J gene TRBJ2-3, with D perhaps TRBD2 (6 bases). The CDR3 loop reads CASLRDLGTDTQYF. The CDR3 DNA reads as TGTGCCAGCCTCAGGGACTTAGGCACAGATACGCAGTATTTT.